The clone carrying this TCR beta chain showed up many times. This sample is drawn from a study of regulatory T cells in long-lasting Graves disease. Arm-PCR of CDR3 regions with iRepertoire HTBI primers generated TCR beta libraries. Per the authors' pipeline: Gene usage covered around 62 TRBV and 14 TRBJ segments. Via MiXCR, TCRdb re-called the multiplex PCR reads, giving one row per CDR3 protein. TCRdb, rather than the study authors, made the V and J calls. Of about 400,000 distinct CDR3 sequences in the sample, 15% to 20% were seen once. Time point: newly diagnosed GD, antithyroid drugs for less than 3 months. The authors made the TCR library using RNA they extracted from PBMCs. American Thyroid Association guidelines served as the basis for diagnosing Graves' disease. From germline, CDR1 is KGHDR and CDR2 SFDVKD. The length of the CDR3 is 15 residues. The trim removed 4 bases at V and 10 bases at J, leaving 11 bases unmatched.

These data were likewise used in another study, on T cells in Graves' hyperthyroidism and ophthalmopathy. As that report states: In patients aged 18 to 65, hyperthyroidism was newly diagnosed, with duration under 2 months.

The sequencing used peripheral blood mononuclear cells (PBMCs), collected at new diagnosis, from a patient treated with antithyroid drugs. This rearrangement joins TRBV24-1 to TRBJ2-3; 9 bases fit TRBD2. The TCR was taken from a young woman with Graves disease. CDR3 in amino acids: CATSDLGLAGEPQYF. CDR3 nucleotide sequence: TGTGCCACCAGTGACCTGGGACTAGCCGGAGAGCCGCAGTATTTT.